Listed here is a single T cell receptor (beta chain). Germline values: CDR1 SEHNR, CDR2 FQNEAQ (reference sequence). This CDR3 has 12 amino acids. V lost 5 bases, J lost 7 bases, and 11 bases lay in between. This sample was taken from a study of CD8+ T cells in alopecia areata. Isolated RNA was reverse transcribed into cDNA used as the sequencing template. Using immunoSEQ multiplex PCR, the repertoire was profiled, and TCRdb retains in-frame clones only, with some absent. The profile covers about 110,000 clones, with 55% to 60% appearing a single time and roughly 25% taken by the ten largest. The chain recombines TRBV7-9 with TRBJ1-1, with D possibly matching TRBD1 (5 bases). Sequenced sample: NKG2D-low CD8+ T cells sorted from blood. The sequence derives from a human donor with alopecia areata. The CDR3 DNA follows: TGTGCCAGCAGCCCGCAGGGAGATGAAGCTTTCTTT. Translated: CASSPQGDEAFF.